These 29 T cell receptor beta chains came from one sample sequenced in a study of blood T cell repertoires in COVID-19. Sequenced by immunoSEQ multiplex PCR; TCRdb stores in-frame clones only, minus some. The sample holds 120,000 to 150,000 clones, around 91% seen once. Sequencing was done on a sample of peripheral blood. These TCRs come from a young man with COVID-19, enrolled during active disease.

This chain uses TRBV6-5 with TRBJ1-1, with 7 bases lining up with TRBD1. This CDR3 has 13 residues. J lost 3 bases, V lost 6 bases, and 4 bases had no gene match. The germline V gene encodes CDR1 MNHEY and CDR2 SVGAGI. The CDR3 protein is CASRTTGDTEAFF. CDR3 nucleotide sequence: TGTGCCAGCAGGACCACAGGGGACACTGAAGCTTTCTTT.

This chain links TRBV28 with TRBJ2-7, with D hard to call. The CDR3 contains 14 residues. V shed 4 bases and J shed 2 bases, with 12 bases lying between them. CDR1 and CDR2 from the germline V gene are MDHEN and SYDVKM. The CDR3 region is CASSSSHSPYEQYF. DNA for the CDR3: TGTGCCAGCAGTTCGAGTCACAGCCCCTACGAGCAGTACTTC.

This chain connects TRBV6-5 to TRBJ2-7; 9 positions agree with TRBD1. The germline V gene has CDR1 MNHEY and CDR2 SVGAGI. The CDR3 runs to 15 residues. V trimming: 0 bases; J trimming: 6 bases; junction bases outside the gene matches: 6. Here the CDR3 DNA reads TGTGCCAGCAGTTACTCGAACAGGGGGCTAACCGAGCAGTACTTC. It yields the protein CASSYSNRGLTEQYF.

The rearrangement joins TRBV9 to TRBJ1-2, with 12 bases lining up with TRBD1. Trimming removed 3 bases from V and 2 bases from J; junction bases left unmatched: 8. The CDR3 contains 17 residues. Per germline, CDR1 SGDLS and CDR2 YYNGEE. The CDR3 spells CASSGGTGGVGNYGYTF. In nucleotides, the CDR3 is TGTGCCAGCAGCGGCGGGACAGGGGGCGTCGGAAACTATGGCTACACCTTC.

The gene calls are TRBV28 and TRBJ2-7; the D gene is possibly TRBD1 (5 bases). The V gene lost 8 bases and the J gene lost 6 bases, with 17 bases spanning the gap. This CDR3 has 13 residues. Germline CDR1 is MDHEN and CDR2 is SYDVKM. The CDR3 protein is CASLGVWVGEQYF. CDR3 DNA: TGTGCCAGCCTAGGGGTTTGGGTCGGCGAGCAGTACTTC.

This chain links TRBV4-3 with TRBJ2-1; maybe TRBD2 (5 bases). This CDR3 spans 13 amino acids. Trimming shortened V by 0 bases and J by 8 bases, and 8 bases separated the two germline ends. CDR1 and CDR2 from the germline V gene are LGHNA and YSLEER. The CDR3 DNA is TGCGCCAGCAGCCAAGATTGGGGAGATGAGCAGTTCTTC. Translation gives CASSQDWGDEQFF.

The chain employs TRBV5-1 and TRBJ1-6; D gene uncertain. The CDR3 consists of 13 residues. V was trimmed by 4 bases and J by 5 bases, leaving 7 bases between them. Germline assignment: CDR1 SGHRS and CDR2 YFSETQ. The CDR3 DNA reads TGCGCCAGCAGCATTAATAATAATTCACCCCTCCACTTT. It yields the protein CASSINNNSPLHF. Based on the CDR3 plus reference TRBV5-1 and TRBJ1-6, the full variable domain is KAGVTQTPRYLIKTRGQQVTLSCSPISGHRSVSWYQQTPGQGLQFLFEYFSETQRNKGNFPGRFSGRQFSNSRSEMNVSTLELGDSALYLCASSINNNSPLHFGNGTRLTVT.

The CDR3 coding sequence is TGCGCCAGCAGCCAGAGGCACCGAGGGGAGCTGTTTTTT. Amino acids: CASSQRHRGELFF. The chain recombines TRBV4-1 with TRBJ2-2; D remains ambiguous. The V gene lost 3 bases and the J gene lost 8 bases, with 10 bases spanning the gap. Germline V gene sequence: CDR1 MGHRA, CDR2 YSYEKL. The CDR3 loop spans 13 amino acids.

The CDR3 region is CASSSTGTYSGANVLTF. Written as DNA, the CDR3 is TGTGCCAGCAGCTCGACAGGGACTTACTCTGGGGCCAACGTCCTGACTTTC. The rearrangement links TRBV13 to TRBJ2-6, with D maybe TRBD1 (7 bases). This CDR3 contains 17 residues. Germline loops: CDR1 PRHDT, CDR2 FYEKMQ (reference sequence). The ends were cut back, 4 bases at V and 0 bases at J, with 13 bases in the middle.

V usage is TRBV19 and J usage is TRBJ2-5, with D perhaps TRBD2 (6 bases). The CDR3 is made up of 24 amino acids. The germline V gene has CDR1 LNHDA and CDR2 SQIVND (reference sequence). The ends were cut back, 4 bases at V and 4 bases at J, with 43 bases in the middle. The CDR3: CASSKSIILSPGDYIGSWGETQYF. The CDR3 DNA sequence: TGTGCCAGTAGTAAGTCAATCATTCTATCCCCCGGGGATTATATCGGGAGTTGGGGAGAGACCCAGTACTTC.

This chain connects TRBV4-2 to TRBJ2-7; 9 bases map to TRBD2. Germline V gene data show CDR1 as LGHNA and CDR2 as YNFKEQ. J gave up 3 bases and V 4 bases, and 7 bases lay outside the gene matches. This CDR3 spans 15 amino acids. CDR3 residues: CASSPGPSGNYEQYF. For the CDR3, the DNA is TGTGCCAGCAGCCCCGGTCCTAGCGGGAACTACGAGCAGTACTTC.

The CDR3 reads CASSELDNEQFF. In DNA form, the CDR3 reads TGTGCCAGCAGTGAACTAGACAATGAGCAGTTCTTC. The chain recombines TRBV6-1 with TRBJ2-1; D gene uncertain. The CDR3 contains 12 residues. V dropped 2 bases and J dropped 5 bases, with 4 bases sitting between them. From germline, CDR1 is MNHNS and CDR2 SASEGT.

The chain has TRBV5-5 and TRBJ2-1; 9 bases agree with TRBD1. Looked up from germline, CDR1 is SGHKS and CDR2 is YYEKEE (reference sequence). CDR3 size: 16 residues. With V trimmed by 4 bases and J by 9 bases, 14 bases remained unmatched. CDR3 nucleotide sequence: TGTGCCAGCAGCCGGGGAGGGGACAGGGCGCGGGGTGAGCAGTTCTTC. Protein sequence: CASSRGGDRARGEQFF. The variable domain in full, completed from reference TRBV5-5 and TRBJ2-1, reads DAGVTQSPTHLIKTRGQQVTLRCSPISGHKSVSWYQQVLGQGPQFIFQYYEKEERGRGNFPDRFSARQFPNYSSELNVNALLLGDSALYLCASSRGGDRARGEQFFGPGTRLTVL.

The chain carries TRBV6-5 and TRBJ2-1; D not certain. Germline loops: CDR1 MNHEY, CDR2 SVGAGI. Trimming pared 10 bases from V and 2 bases from J, leaving 12 bases between. The CDR3 totals 13 residues. The CDR3 here is CATRGVTYNEQFF. In DNA, the CDR3 is TGTGCCACCCGAGGTGTCACCTACAATGAGCAGTTCTTC.

A remark on this clone: A junction boundary mismatches the germline segment, possibly from a read error. The CDR3 spells CASSRNVEGNEKLLF. In DNA form, the CDR3 reads TGCGCCAGCAGCCGCAACGTCGAGGGAAATGAAAAACTGCTTTTT. V is TRBV4-3 and J is TRBJ1-4; D not certain. The germline gives CDR1 LGHNA, CDR2 YSLEER. CDR3 size: 15 residues.

This clone has a handful of counts. This rearrangement joins TRBV11-1 to TRBJ2-3, with 8 bases lining up with TRBD1. This CDR3 contains 15 residues. Germline assignment: CDR1 SGHAT and CDR2 FQDESV (reference sequence). After removal of 1 base from V and 2 bases from J, the junction contained 2 bases not matched to a gene. This chain's CDR3 is CASSLGTGHTDTQYF. CDR3 in DNA: TGTGCCAGCAGCTTAGGGACAGGGCACACAGATACGCAGTATTTT.

This clone was detected once. J is TRBJ2-3 and V is TRBV7-2, with a weak D call TRBD2 (5 bases). CDR3 length: 15 residues. Germline V gene data show CDR1 as SGHTA and CDR2 as FQGNSA. Trimming removed 4 bases from V and 0 bases from J, with 11 bases in between. The DNA of the CDR3 is TGTGCCAGCAGCTCTAGACTAACTAGCACAGATACGCAGTATTTT. Protein product: CASSSRLTSTDTQYF.

The rearrangement uses TRBV13 and TRBJ2-5, with D possibly matching TRBD1 (5 bases). The V end was cut by 4 bases, the J end by 3 bases, with 9 bases between. CDR3 size: 13 residues. Looked up from germline, CDR1 is PRHDT and CDR2 is FYEKMQ (reference sequence). The CDR3, as DNA: TGTGCCAGCAGCTGGGGCGGTGAAGAGACCCAGTACTTC. Protein product: CASSWGGEETQYF.

The V call is TRBV18, the J call TRBJ2-5, with 7 bases identical to TRBD1. The J segment lost 2 bases and the V segment lost 3 bases, leaving 3 bases of the junction unmatched. The germline V gene encodes CDR1 KGHSH and CDR2 LQKENI. The CDR3 spans 14 residues. CDR3 sequence reads: CASSPKTGQETQYF. The CDR3 DNA is TGTGCCAGCTCACCTAAGACAGGGCAAGAGACCCAGTACTTC.

The chain uses TRBV7-2 and TRBJ1-6; TRBD1 aligns across 10 bases. The CDR3 consists of 16 residues. CDR1 SGHTA and CDR2 FQGNSA come from the germline V gene. V trimming: 5 bases; J trimming: 10 bases; junction bases outside the gene matches: 11. The CDR3 DNA reads as TGTGCCAGCAGCCCGCGACAGGGGGCGGGTGGGTCACCCCTCCACTTT. Residues: CASSPRQGAGGSPLHF.

The chain links TRBV29-1 to TRBJ2-1; a possible D gene is TRBD2 (6 bases). Germline V gives CDR1 SQVTM, CDR2 ANQGSEA. V lost 4 bases and J 0 bases, leaving 13 bases between the germline ends. There are 15 residues in the CDR3. The CDR3 spells CSVAVRGSSYNEQFF. The CDR3 region has the DNA TGCAGCGTTGCGGTCCGGGGGAGCTCCTACAATGAGCAGTTCTTC.

This chain joins TRBV6-5 and TRBJ2-7; TRBD2 agrees at 7 bases. Unmatched junction bases numbered 3, after V lost 4 bases and J lost 3 bases. The V gene's germline CDR1 is MNHEY and CDR2 SVGAGI. CDR3 size: 13 residues. CDR3 residues: CASSSSGYYEQYF. In DNA form, the CDR3 reads TGTGCCAGCAGTTCTAGCGGTTACTACGAGCAGTACTTC.

The chain recombines TRBV7-9 with TRBJ2-1, with 10 bases aligning to TRBD2. CDR3 length: 16 residues. The germline V gene encodes CDR1 SEHNR and CDR2 FQNEAQ (reference sequence). V shed 5 bases and J 1 base; nucleotides not matched to a gene: 5. In DNA, the CDR3 is TGTGCCAGCAGCCCAGGACTAGCGGAGTCCTACAATGAGCAGTTCTTC. Protein sequence: CASSPGLAESYNEQFF.

The genes are TRBV7-2 and TRBJ2-7; 9 bases line up with TRBD1. The V and J ends lost 5 bases and 6 bases, in that order; junction bases with no gene match: 8. From germline, CDR1 is SGHTA and CDR2 FQGNSA. The CDR3 is 14 residues long. The CDR3 loop reads CASSTAGTGLEQYF. CDR3 DNA sequence: TGTGCCAGCAGCACCGCCGGGACAGGGCTCGAGCAGTACTTC.

The rearrangement joins TRBV3-1 (or the pseudogene TRBV3-2) to TRBJ2-5; D not resolved. Per germline, CDR1 LGHDT and CDR2 YNNKEL (reference sequence). Trimming removed 0 bases at V and 3 bases at J, with 11 bases between. The CDR3 runs 15 residues. This CDR3 reads CASSQDGYQEETQYF. The CDR3 nucleotides are TGTGCCAGCAGCCAAGACGGGTACCAAGAAGAGACCCAGTACTTC.

This chain links TRBV7-8 with TRBJ2-5, with 9 bases that match TRBD1. V trimming: 4 bases; J trimming: 6 bases; junction bases outside the gene matches: 12. Germline V lookup: CDR1 SGHVS, CDR2 FQNEAQ. The CDR3 length is 16 residues. DNA of the CDR3: TGTGCCAGCAGCTCCGGAATTGGACAGGGGTTGAAGACCCAGTACTTC. It is translated as CASSSGIGQGLKTQYF. The full variable domain, its missing parts supplied by reference TRBV7-8 and TRBJ2-5, is GAGVSQSPRYKVAKRGQDVALRCDPISGHVSLFWYQQALGQGPEFLTYFQNEAQLDKSGLPSDRFFAERPEGSVSTLKIQRTQQEDSAVYLCASSSGIGQGLKTQYFGPGTRLLVL.

The rearrangement joins TRBV7-3 to TRBJ2-7, with 8 nucleotides matching TRBD2. The CDR3 extends over 15 amino acids. Germline values: CDR1 SGHTA, CDR2 FQGTGA. V lost 2 bases to trimming and J lost 3 bases; unmatched junction nucleotides: 6. The CDR3 DNA reads TGTGCCAGCAGCTTATTGCCTAGCGGGTTCTACGAGCAGTACTTC. This sequence encodes CASSLLPSGFYEQYF.

This sequence joins TRBV28 and TRBJ2-5; TRBD2 might be the D (5 bases). The CDR3 consists of 13 residues. Germline CDR1 reads MDHEN; CDR2 reads SYDVKM. Trimming cost V 7 bases and J 5 bases, with 14 bases left between them. In nucleotides, the CDR3 is TGTGCCAGCACTGGTCCCGCGGGTGAGACCCAGTACTTC. Encoded protein: CASTGPAGETQYF.

CDR3 nucleotides: TGTGCCAGCAGCCAAGGAGGCAACTCGCCGTTCTTC. It yields the protein CASSQGGNSPFF. The chain joins TRBV4-2 to TRBJ2-1, with D uncertain. Germline-derived CDR1 and CDR2 are LGHNA and YNFKEQ. The CDR3 covers 12 residues. The V and J ends lost 1 base and 15 bases respectively, with 13 bases between them.